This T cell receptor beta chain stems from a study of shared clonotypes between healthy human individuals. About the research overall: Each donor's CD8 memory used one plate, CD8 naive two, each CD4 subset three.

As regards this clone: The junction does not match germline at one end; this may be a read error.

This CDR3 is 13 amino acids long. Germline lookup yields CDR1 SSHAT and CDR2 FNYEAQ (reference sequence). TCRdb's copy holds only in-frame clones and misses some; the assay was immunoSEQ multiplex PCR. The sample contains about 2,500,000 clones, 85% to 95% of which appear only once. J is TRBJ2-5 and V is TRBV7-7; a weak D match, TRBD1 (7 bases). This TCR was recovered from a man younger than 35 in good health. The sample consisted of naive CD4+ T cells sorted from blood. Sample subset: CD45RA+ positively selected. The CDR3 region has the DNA TGTGCTAGCAGCCAGGGGGGTGGGGAGACCCAGTACTTC. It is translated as CASSQGGGETQYF.